This is a list of T cell receptor beta chains from one sample in a study of T and B cells in COVID-19 patients. One entry per CDR3 protein, called by TCRdb with MiXCR from the multiplex PCR reads. The sample holds more than 20,000 distinct CDR3 sequences, about 33% seen once. Sample: blood. The origin of the receptors is a human donor who had recovered from COVID-19. CDR3s include the opening cysteine and the closing phenylalanine or tryptophan. D genes are given only for firm matches. Only some rows state a clone size, as once, few, many or a class for expanded clones.

V,J,D,size,DNA,CDR3
TRBV11-2,TRBJ2-1,NA,NA,TGTGCCAACAGCCATTTGGGGGGCCCCTACAATGAGCAGTTCTTC,CANSHLGGPYNEQFF
TRBV6-2/TRBV6-3,TRBJ2-2,TRBD1,few,TGTGCCAGCAGTATACGTCAACAGGGGGTCGGGGAGCTGTTTTTT,CASSIRQQGVGELFF
TRBV29-1,TRBJ2-7,NA,medium-sized,TGCAGCGTCGAAAATTACAGGAACGAGCAGTACTTC,CSVENYRNEQYF
TRBV4-3,TRBJ2-5,TRBD1,NA,TGCGCCAGCAGCCAAGGGACAGGGCCCGACCCCCAGTACTTC,CASSQGTGPDPQYF
TRBV24-1,TRBJ2-5,TRBD2,NA,TGTGCCACCAGTGAACCACGCGGACTAGCGGAACAAGAGACCCAGTACTTC,CATSEPRGLAEQETQYF
TRBV15,TRBJ2-5,NA,medium-sized,TGTGCCACCAGCAGAGACCGCGACCAGTACTTC,CATSRDRDQYF
TRBV15,TRBJ2-7,TRBD2,NA,TGTGCCACCAGCCCCTCACGTAGCGGGGCACTCTACGAGCAGTACTTC,CATSPSRSGALYEQYF
TRBV5-4,TRBJ2-1,TRBD2,NA,TGTGCCAGCAGCTTAGTAGGGACTAGCGGGGGAAATGAGCAGTTCTTC,CASSLVGTSGGNEQFF
TRBV6-2/TRBV6-3,TRBJ2-7,NA,few,TGTGCCAGCAACAACCCCTCTAGCGCCAGGGGCTCCGAGCAGTACTTC,CASNNPSSARGSEQYF
TRBV6-5,TRBJ2-7,NA,many,TGTGCCAGCAGACTACCCCGGGACAACTCCTACGAGCAGTACTTC,CASRLPRDNSYEQYF
TRBV6-2/TRBV6-3,TRBJ2-3,TRBD1,NA,TGTGCCAGCAGGACTCCGGGGACAGGGATTCTTGATACGCAGTATTTT,CASRTPGTGILDTQYF
TRBV6-2/TRBV6-3,TRBJ2-3,TRBD2,NA,TGTGCCAGCAGTTACATTCGAACTAGCGGGGGGACAGATACGCAGTATTTT,CASSYIRTSGGTDTQYF
TRBV19,TRBJ2-5,TRBD1,NA,TGTGCCAGTAGGCGGGACAGGGGGTTTGAGACCCAGTACTTC,CASRRDRGFETQYF
TRBV19,TRBJ2-1,TRBD1,medium-sized,TGTGCCAGCCGGACAGGGTTTCCCTACAATGAGCAGTTCTTC,CASRTGFPYNEQFF
TRBV18,TRBJ2-7,TRBD2,NA,TGTGCCAGCTCACCACGGACTAGCAATACGTACGAGCAGTACTTC,CASSPRTSNTYEQYF
TRBV11-2,TRBJ2-7,NA,few,TGTGCCAGCAGCTTAGCCTACGGACAGTCCTACGAGCAGTACTTC,CASSLAYGQSYEQYF
TRBV6-2/TRBV6-3,TRBJ1-5,NA,NA,TGTGCCAGCAGTTCCCTAAATCAGCCCCAGCATTTT,CASSSLNQPQHF
TRBV5-6,TRBJ2-7,NA,few,TGTGCCAGCAGCTTGGGGGTAGGGGGGCGCGAGCAGTACTTC,CASSLGVGGREQYF
TRBV6-1,TRBJ2-5,NA,few,TGTGCCAGCTGCACCCCCCCCAGGTCCAAAGTTGAGACCCAGTACTTC,CASCTPPRSKVETQYF
TRBV27,TRBJ2-7,TRBD1,once,TGTGCCAGCAGCTTAGAGACAGGGGAATCCTACGAGCAGTACTTC,CASSLETGESYEQYF
TRBV6-1,TRBJ2-3,TRBD2,few,TGTGCCAGCAGTGACCGGGGGGGGGCAGATACGCAGTATTTT,CASSDRGGADTQYF
TRBV19,TRBJ1-1,NA,NA,TGTGCCAGTAGTATGGGGGAACTAAACACTGAAGCTTTCTTT,CASSMGELNTEAFF
TRBV7-9,TRBJ2-2,NA,NA,TGTGCCAGCAGCTTCCGGATCACCGGGGAGCTGTTTTTT,CASSFRITGELFF
TRBV5-1,TRBJ2-7,TRBD2,NA,TGCGCCAGCACCCATCCCGGGGGGGGCGAGCAGTACTTC,CASTHPGGGEQYF
TRBV12-3/TRBV12-4,TRBJ2-7,NA,NA,TGTGCCAGCAGCAGGACTAACACCGACGAGCAGTACTTC,CASSRTNTDEQYF
TRBV20-1,TRBJ2-7,TRBD2,NA,TGCAGTGCCCCTAGACTAGCGGGAACCTACGAGCAGTACTTC,CSAPRLAGTYEQYF
TRBV19,TRBJ2-5,NA,many,TGTGCCAGTAGTATTCGGGACCAAAGGCCTAAAGAGACCCAGTACTTC,CASSIRDQRPKETQYF
TRBV5-6,TRBJ2-5,NA,NA,TGTGCCAGCAGCTTGATAGCGGCGGGAGAGACCCAGTACTTC,CASSLIAAGETQYF
TRBV4-3,TRBJ1-2,TRBD1,NA,TGCGCCAGCAGCCAAGAGGGCAGGGGGCAAGGCTACACCTTC,CASSQEGRGQGYTF
TRBV7-9,TRBJ1-3,TRBD1,NA,TGTGCCAGCAGCTTCGGGGCTAGCGGGAGACAGGGGGCCGGAAACACCATATATTTT,CASSFGASGRQGAGNTIYF
TRBV11-1,TRBJ2-2,NA,medium-sized,TGTGCCAGCAGCTTAAGGGACGGGGACACCGGGGAGCTGTTTTTT,CASSLRDGDTGELFF
TRBV13,TRBJ2-1,TRBD2,many,TGTGCCAGCAGCTTCCCTAGCTGGGGACTAGCGGGAGGATGGTCCCGCTACAATGAGCAGTTCTTC,CASSFPSWGLAGGWSRYNEQFF
TRBV24-1,TRBJ2-5,TRBD1,few,TGTGCCACCAGTGATTGGGGACAGGGAGGAGAGACCCAGTACTTC,CATSDWGQGGETQYF
TRBV12-3/TRBV12-4,TRBJ2-7,NA,many,TGTGCCAGCAGAAAAAACATCCGGGACATCGAGCAGTACTTC,CASRKNIRDIEQYF